The next 11 T cell receptor beta chains were all read from a single sample in a study of shared clonotypes between healthy human individuals. Profiled with immunoSEQ multiplex PCR; TCRdb holds only in-frame clones, not every one. The data hold nearly 2 million clones, with just under 95% observed a single time. As defined, naive CD8 cells were CD45RO-negative and positively selected for CCR7, with terminally differentiated effector memory CD45RA+ cells excluded. Sequencing was done on a sample of naive CD8+ T cells sorted from blood. These receptor sequences come from a man younger than 30 in good health.

V and J are TRBV29-1 and TRBJ2-7; 7 bases map to TRBD1. V lost 8 bases, J lost 0 bases, and 7 bases stayed unmatched. Germline CDR1 reads SQVTM; CDR2 reads ANQGSEA. The CDR3 consists of 13 residues. The CDR3 reads CSSMTGSSYEQYF. The CDR3 DNA follows: TGCAGCTCGATGACAGGGAGCTCCTACGAGCAGTACTTC.

V and J are TRBV28 and TRBJ1-3; D may be TRBD1 (6 bases). V was clipped by 8 bases and J by 3 bases, with 17 bases between them. Looked up from germline, CDR1 is MDHEN and CDR2 is SYDVKM. CDR3 length: 15 residues. The CDR3 DNA is TGTGCCAGCCGCTGGGGGCAGACAGGTGGAAACACCATATATTTT. Translating it yields CASRWGQTGGNTIYF.

The chain is built from TRBV9 and TRBJ2-7, with D unclear. The CDR3 sequence is 15 residues long. Trimming removed 0 bases at V and 1 base at J, with 11 bases between. From germline, CDR1 is SGDLS and CDR2 YYNGEE. The CDR3 protein is CASSVGRAASYEQYF. CDR3 coding DNA: TGTGCCAGCAGCGTAGGAAGGGCAGCATCCTACGAGCAGTACTTC.

The V gene is TRBV5-4, the J gene TRBJ1-1; D possibly corresponds to TRBD1 (5 bases). The CDR3 covers 14 residues. CDR1 is SGHNT, CDR2 YYREEE, per germline (reference sequence). The ends were cut back, 4 bases at V and 3 bases at J, with 13 bases in the middle. This chain's CDR3 is CASSLGPEDTEAFF. The DNA of the CDR3 is TGTGCCAGCAGCCTGGGACCGGAAGACACTGAAGCTTTCTTT.

This chain links TRBV5-1 with TRBJ2-7, with D hard to call. This CDR3 spans 13 amino acids. The germline CDR1 and CDR2 sequences are SGHRS and YFSETQ. Trimming stripped 0 bases from V and 0 bases from J, with 4 bases between. This CDR3 is CASSLDNSYEQYF. CDR3 sequence (DNA): TGCGCCAGCAGCTTGGACAACTCCTACGAGCAGTACTTC.

This clone has a single count. The chain has TRBV7-2 and TRBJ2-7, with 9 bases fitting TRBD2. J lost 4 bases, V lost 4 bases, and 8 bases had no gene match. The CDR3 is 15 amino acids. Germline V CDR1 and CDR2: SGHTA, FQGNSA. CDR3 loop: CASSYSTSGGYEQYF. CDR3 DNA sequence: TGTGCCAGCAGCTACTCGACTAGCGGAGGATACGAGCAGTACTTC.

This sequence joins TRBV7-9 and TRBJ1-1; D not resolved. Germline V gene data show CDR1 as SEHNR and CDR2 as FQNEAQ (reference sequence). With 5 bases removed from V and 0 bases from J, the gap between germline ends came to 16 bases. The CDR3 runs 16 residues. CDR3 amino acids: CASSPEAGWVNTEAFF. The DNA for the CDR3 is TGTGCCAGCAGCCCCGAGGCAGGTTGGGTGAACACTGAAGCTTTCTTT.

In regard to this clone: Other DNA sequences in the sample encode the same CDR3. This sequence joins TRBV4-1 and TRBJ1-2; D is undetermined. The germline CDR1 and CDR2 sequences are MGHRA and YSYEKL. V lost 3 bases and J lost 4, with 9 bases in between. CDR3 size: 13 residues. The CDR3 nucleotides read TGCGCCAGCAGCCAGCGTTCGGGCTATGGCTACACCTTC. This sequence encodes CASSQRSGYGYTF.

The V and J genes are TRBV5-1 and TRBJ2-5, with 12 bases that match TRBD1. The trim removed 3 bases at V and 5 bases at J, leaving 14 bases unmatched. Germline-derived CDR1 and CDR2 are SGHRS and YFSETQ. There are 18 residues in the CDR3. The DNA for the CDR3 is TGCGCCAGCAGCTCGCGGGGACAGGGGGCGCAGTGGGTCGAGACCCAGTACTTC. As protein: CASSSRGQGAQWVETQYF.

V gene TRBV2 combines with J gene TRBJ2-5; D ambiguous. TRBJ2-7 matches the DNA end more closely, so the J call is doubtful. Germline-derived CDR1 and CDR2 are SNHLY and FYNNEI. The CDR3 contains 10 residues. CDR3 loop: CASGMNEQYF. Written as DNA, the CDR3 is TGTGCCAGCGGGATGAACGAGCAGTACTTC.

The rearrangement uses TRBV4-1 and TRBJ1-1; D is ambiguous. The length of the CDR3 is 14 residues. The germline V gene has CDR1 MGHRA and CDR2 YSYEKL. The ends were cut back, 1 base at V and 3 bases at J, with 9 bases in the middle. The CDR3 DNA sequence: TGCGCCAGCAGCCAAGCCCGCCTGGACACTGAAGCTTTCTTT. It specifies CASSQARLDTEAFF.